This T cell receptor (beta chain) was retrieved from a study of shared clonotypes between healthy human individuals. CDR1 is SGHDT and CDR2 is YYEEEE in the germline V gene. Trimming left V 4 bases short and J 7 bases short, with 23 bases between. The length of the CDR3 is 17 residues. Findings and caveats of the study: Sampling included only blood; tissue repertoires likely differ. The generation probabilities recorded for non-shared clonotypes fell below those of clonotypes shared by all four donors.

Worth noting for this clone: Its cognate antigen is unknown.

Using approximately 200 ng DNA, approximately 30,000 T cell genomes, the sorted-subset replicate PCRs were run. Produced via immunoSEQ multiplex PCR; TCRdb's table is partial and in-frame only. The sample has roughly 2.5 million clones; around 94% are singletons. The rearrangement links TRBV5-6 to TRBJ1-4, with D perhaps matching TRBD1 (6 bases). Source material: naive CD4+ T cells sorted from blood. Subset: CD45RA+ positively selected. The clonotype comes from a man between 18 and 35 years old in good health. CDR3 coding DNA: TGTGCCAGCAGCCCCATGTCTGGGGGGCGTGGGGGTGAAAAACTGTTTTTT. Translating it yields CASSPMSGGRGGEKLFF. Drawing the rest from reference TRBV5-6 and TRBJ1-4, the complete variable domain is DAGVTQSPTHLIKTRGQQVTLRCSPKSGHDTVSWYQQALGQGPQFIFQYYEEEERQRGNFPDRFSGHQFPNYSSELNVNALLLGDSALYLCASSPMSGGRGGEKLFFGSGTQLSVL.